This TCR beta chain originates from a study of blood T cell repertoires in COVID-19 (dated by TCRdb to 2018 to 2021). Regarding the study in general: Samples covering the acute and convalescent phases of COVID-19 were provided by collaborators in the United States, Italy and Spain. The sample metadata nearly always contained a de-identified subject ID, COVID-19 status, age in years and sex. Subjects who had been exposed to COVID-19, were actively infected with it, or had recovered from it provided the deeply sampled blood TCRbeta repertoires that made up the dataset. Samples came from the ongoing ImmuneRACE study (first 160 participants) plus 1,254 subjects from 6 global collaborators. HLA class I and class II types, where available, came from metadata supplied by the sample provider rather than from assay-based typing. A freely available public database, intended as a resource for researchers studying the immune response to SARS-CoV-2, is where the repertoires were released. The material from the prospective study consisted of cDNA or gDNA derived from T cells, B-cell-depleted T cells, or PBMCs.

About this clone itself: Its antigen is still unknown. The sample holds no much larger clone one base away, and base qualities are not on file.

Inclusive of the bounding cysteine and phenylalanine, the CDR3 is 13 residues long. Only the CDR3 DNA stays, 39 bases, in frame from base 1. Trimming costs V 3 bases and J 7 bases, and their ends lie 9 bases apart. CDR1 is given as SGHTA and CDR2 as FQGTGA, both from the germline V gene. The immunoSEQ Assay, a bias-controlled multiplex PCR, was used to amplify TCRbeta CDR3 regions from genomic DNA. The authors' analysis ran thus. The number of nucleated cells in each sample was estimated by amplification of reference gene primers within the assay. To quantify the absolute abundance of each unique TCRbeta CDR3 rearrangement, sequence reads were collapsed and filtered. For each sample, productive Simpson clonality was calculated by taking the square root of Simpson's diversity index across productive rearrangements. The source is immuneACCESS, and TCRdb retained only in-frame sequences with V and J called. Part of the clones is not carried over; for the studies checked, unresolved V genes explain less than half of this, and the remainder is unexplained. That table supplies the V and J calls and clone size; D and trimming were determined from the DNA. This sample has 250,000 to 350,000 clones in its table, and about nine tenths of those were observed once. The top ten clonotypes cover 11% of the sample.

Findings and caveats that apply to the study as a whole: How much clinical and demographic metadata was included differed by source and by participant, and the metadata was provided uncurated.

In Seattle, one collaborating source enrolled patients while the infection was active and tracked those patients longitudinally over the course of disease. Collaborating institutions collected whole blood in K2EDTA tubes following their own protocols. For TCRbeta analysis, collaborators shipped samples as frozen whole blood, isolated PBMCs, or DNA extracted from either of those sample types. The TCR was taken from a woman aged 25 to 45 with COVID-19, enrolled during active disease. The sample was peripheral blood. The sequence links TRBV7-3 to TRBJ1-4; confidence is insufficient to name the D gene. For the CDR3, the sequence is CASSFRLREKLFF. The base sequence is TGTGCCAGCAGCTTCCGACTGCGTGAAAAACTGTTTTTT. When the CDR3 is completed using the reference TRBV7-3 and TRBJ1-4 genes on either side, the full variable domain is GAGVSQTPSNKVTEKGKYVELRCDPISGHTALYWYRQSLGQGPEFLIYFQGTGAADDSGLPNDRFFAVRPEGSVSTLKIQRTERGDSAVYLCASSFRLREKLFFGSGTQLSVL.